These T cell receptor beta chains were read from a single sample in a study of T cell changes during pregnancy in multiple sclerosis. The protocol was immunoSEQ multiplex PCR, while the TCRdb copy is restricted to in-frame clones and leaves out a portion. The table lists 25,000 to 30,000 clones, 70% to 90% of them singletons. The sequencing used CD8+ T cells from peripheral blood mononuclear cells, collected after pregnancy. These receptors all stem from a female donor with multiple sclerosis, enrolled in a pregnancy study. The CDR3 runs from the conserved cysteine through the conserved F or W. D genes are given only for firm matches. Only part of the rows carry a size: once, few, many, or a class if the clone is expanded.

abundance,v_gene,j_gene,d_gene,CDR3nt,CDR3aa
-,TRBV7-9,TRBJ1-1,-,TGTGCCGTTTCGGGAGCCTACACTGAAGCTTTCTTT,CAVSGAYTEAFF
-,TRBV7-9,TRBJ1-1,-,TGTGCCAGCAGCTTAGCGAGTATTGAAGCTTTCTTT,CASSLASIEAFF
-,TRBV7-9,TRBJ2-4,TRBD1,TGTGCCAGCAGCTCGGGGACAGGGTGGAGGGAAAACATTCAGTACTTC,CASSSGTGWRENIQYF
-,TRBV29-1,TRBJ2-7,-,TGCAGCGTTGCGACGGGAGATACTTTCGAGCAGTACTTC,CSVATGDTFEQYF
-,TRBV13,TRBJ2-1,TRBD2,TGTGCCAGCAGCCCGGGGACTAGCGGGAGTGGGGCCTACAATGAGCAGTTCTTC,CASSPGTSGSGAYNEQFF
-,TRBV4-3,TRBJ1-4,-,TGCGCCAGCAGCCAAGATTCGTCAGGGTCTAATGAAAAACTGTTTTTT,CASSQDSSGSNEKLFF
-,TRBV27,TRBJ2-7,TRBD1,TGTGCCACCCGGGACAGGGGTATCGAGCAGTACTTC,CATRDRGIEQYF
-,TRBV9,TRBJ2-1,TRBD2,TGTGCCAGCGCTATCGAGAAGTCCGGGACTAGGAATGAGCAGTTCTTC,CASAIEKSGTRNEQFF
once,TRBV27,TRBJ2-1,-,TGTGCCAGCGCCAGCGGGTGGTCCTACAATGAGCAGTTCTTC,CASASGWSYNEQFF
-,TRBV25-1,TRBJ2-5,TRBD2,TGTGCCAGCAGTCGAGTAGCGGGTGTCCAAGAGACCCAGTACTTC,CASSRVAGVQETQYF
-,TRBV9,TRBJ2-7,TRBD2,TGTGCCAGCAGCGTAGATGGCGGGAGGGACAATCCCTACGAGCAGTACTTC,CASSVDGGRDNPYEQYF
-,TRBV5-4,TRBJ1-1,-,TGTGCCAGCAGCTATCACAGGGAAGTGAACACTGAAGCTTTCTTT,CASSYHREVNTEAFF
-,TRBV7-6,TRBJ2-2,TRBD2,TGTGCCAGCAGCTTAGTTGGCGGGAGCGTCACCGGGGAGCTGTTTTTT,CASSLVGGSVTGELFF
-,TRBV13,TRBJ1-1,-,TGTGCCAGCAGCTTGCCGTCGCGTGAAGCTTTCTTT,CASSLPSREAFF
-,TRBV5-1,TRBJ2-1,TRBD1,TGCGCCAGCAGCGAGAGAGGGACAGGTAGCAACAATGAGCAGTTCTTC,CASSERGTGSNNEQFF
-,TRBV7-9,TRBJ2-1,-,TGTGCCAGCAGCTTGATGGGGGGCAATGAGCAGTTCTTC,CASSLMGGNEQFF
-,TRBV5-1,TRBJ1-4,-,TGCGCCAGCAGCCCTCTCACGGCAACTAATGAAAAACTGTTTTTT,CASSPLTATNEKLFF
-,TRBV5-3,TRBJ2-3,-,TGTGCCAGAAGCTTAGAAACAGGGTGCGCAGATACGCAGTATTTT,CARSLETGCADTQYF
-,TRBV6-1,TRBJ2-5,-,TGTGCCAGCAGTGACGGGGAGGTAGAGACCCAGTACTTC,CASSDGEVETQYF
once,TRBV4-3,TRBJ2-5,-,TGCGCCAGCAGCCTCCGGTACCCGGGTCAAGAGACCCAGTACTTC,CASSLRYPGQETQYF
-,TRBV6-5,TRBJ2-5,TRBD2,TGTGCCAGCAGTCTTGCGGGAGGATCGAGAGAGACCCAGTACTTC,CASSLAGGSRETQYF
-,TRBV7-2,TRBJ2-7,TRBD2,TGTGCCAGCAGCCCGGGACTAGCGGGGGCCTACGAGCAGTACTTC,CASSPGLAGAYEQYF
-,TRBV6-5,TRBJ1-1,-,TGTGCCAGCAGCTCGACAGGTTATAACACTGAAGCTTTCTTT,CASSSTGYNTEAFF
-,TRBV28,TRBJ1-2,-,TGTGCCAGCAGTTTAGACGTGGAGGTTGTAAATTATGGCTACACCTTC,CASSLDVEVVNYGYTF
-,TRBV11-1,TRBJ1-1,-,TGTGCCAGCAGCGAGACACCCGATAAGGTGCCAGCTTTCTTT,CASSETPDKVPAFF
-,TRBV19,TRBJ2-7,TRBD2,TGTGCCAGTAGTACCCTGACTAGCGAGAACTACGAGCAGTACTTC,CASSTLTSENYEQYF
-,TRBV6-5,TRBJ2-2,-,TGTGCCAGCAGACTGACAGTAGCCGGGGAGCTGTTTTTT,CASRLTVAGELFF
once,TRBV29-1,TRBJ1-1,-,TGCAGCGTTGAGGGGGGTACTGAAGCTTTCTTT,CSVEGGTEAFF
once,TRBV10-2,TRBJ1-5,TRBD1,TGCGCCAGCACTCAGGGGGCCTTGAATCAGCCCCAGCATTTT,CASTQGALNQPQHF
once,TRBV14,TRBJ2-7,TRBD2,TGTGCCAGCAGCCAAGAATTCTGGCTAGCGGGAGGGCCCTCCTACGAGCAGTACTTC,CASSQEFWLAGGPSYEQYF
-,TRBV10-3,TRBJ2-1,-,TGTGCCATCAGTCGAGTAATCAATAATCGCAATGAGCAGTTCTTC,CAISRVINNRNEQFF
-,TRBV2,TRBJ2-7,TRBD2,TGTGCCAGCAGGGGAGGACTAGCGTGGGAGCAGTACTTC,CASRGGLAWEQYF
-,TRBV7-9,TRBJ2-5,-,TGTGCCAGCAGCCCGGACGGGAAAGAGACCCAGTACTTC,CASSPDGKETQYF
once,TRBV4-2,TRBJ2-5,-,TGTGCCAGCAGCCAAGTAGGCGGGGTGCAAGAGACCCAGTACTTC,CASSQVGGVQETQYF
-,TRBV15,TRBJ1-3,TRBD1,TGTGCCACCAGCAGAGAACAGGGGAGGTCTGGAAACACCATATATTTT,CATSREQGRSGNTIYF
-,TRBV6-5,TRBJ1-1,-,TGTGCCAGCAGTTACTCGGCGGGGGGCACTGAAGCTTTCTTT,CASSYSAGGTEAFF
-,TRBV5-4,TRBJ2-5,TRBD1,TGTGCCAGCAGCTTGGTGGACAGGGGACAAGAGACCCAGTACTTC,CASSLVDRGQETQYF
-,TRBV19,TRBJ2-2,-,TGTGCCAGTAGTATGCCGCCCGTGGGGGCAGCCACCGGGGAGCTGTTTTTT,CASSMPPVGAATGELFF
-,TRBV23-1,TRBJ1-5,TRBD1,TGCGCCAGCAGTCAATCGGGAACCGGACAGGGGGCTGAAGAACAGCCCCAGCATTTT,CASSQSGTGQGAEEQPQHF
-,TRBV4-3,TRBJ1-3,-,TGCGCCAGCAGCCAACACAGGAGCTCTGGAAACACCATATATTTT,CASSQHRSSGNTIYF